The source of this T cell receptor beta chain is a study of monozygotic twins with inflammatory bowel disease. TCRdb reprocessed the 5' RACE reads and reports one entry per CDR3 protein, with no DNA. The table lists over 200,000 distinct CDR3 sequences. From germline, CDR1 is SNHLY and CDR2 FYNNEI. The CDR3 is made up of 16 amino acids. Findings of the study overall: The study supported no single strong signal or clonotype linked to IBD. Discordant twins showed the same repertoire similarity as concordant twins, possibly from limited power. Among patients, repertoires may have gained variability from differing immunosuppressive treatments.

Note on this clonotype: Antigen: not known.

This chain connects TRBV2 to TRBJ1-5; TCRdb lists TRBD1, though no DNA is available to test this call. The source of this sequence is a human donor with ulcerative colitis or Crohn's disease, or a healthy co-twin of an affected twin (not recorded which). The sequencing input was blood. The CDR3 loop is CASSEEIPSPDQPQHF.